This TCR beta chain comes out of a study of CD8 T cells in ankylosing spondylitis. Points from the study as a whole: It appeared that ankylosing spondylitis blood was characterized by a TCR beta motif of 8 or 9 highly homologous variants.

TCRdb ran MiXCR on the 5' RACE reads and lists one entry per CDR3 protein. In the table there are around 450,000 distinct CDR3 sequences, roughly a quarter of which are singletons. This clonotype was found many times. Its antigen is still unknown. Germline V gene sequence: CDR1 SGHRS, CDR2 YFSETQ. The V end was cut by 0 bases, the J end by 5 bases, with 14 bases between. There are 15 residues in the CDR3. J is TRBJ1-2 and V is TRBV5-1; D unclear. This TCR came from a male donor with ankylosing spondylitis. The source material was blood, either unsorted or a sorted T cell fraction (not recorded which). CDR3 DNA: TGCGCCAGCAGCTTGGCCGACCCAAAGGCTTATGGCTACACCTTC. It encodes CASSLADPKAYGYTF.